Below, one T cell receptor (beta chain) is given with its context. Its antigen is undetermined. The data were taken from a study of beta chain features in type 1 diabetes. Study-wide findings and caveats: Within each of all four CD4+ subsets, Type 1 diabetes patients had TCRB CDR3s that were moderately but significantly shorter. TCRB repertoires of naive, central memory and Treg cells appeared more similar among patients than among healthy donors.

V lost 2 bases to trimming and J lost 2 bases; unmatched junction nucleotides: 4. This CDR3 has 15 residues. Germline V gene sequence: CDR1 SGHVS, CDR2 FQNEAQ. The sequenced template was cDNA made from the entire isolated RNA. TCRdb's table, derived via immunoSEQ multiplex PCR, lists solely in-frame clones and lacks some. The data contain roughly 220,000 clones, approximately 16% of them singletons. This TCR derives from a man aged 25-45 years with type 1 diabetes. Material for sequencing was naive CD4+ T cells from blood. The gene calls are TRBV7-8 and TRBJ2-7; TRBD1 matches 9 bases. CDR3 amino acids: CASSLLGQGTYEQYF. CDR3 bases: TGTGCCAGCAGCTTACTGGGACAGGGAACCTACGAGCAGTACTTC.